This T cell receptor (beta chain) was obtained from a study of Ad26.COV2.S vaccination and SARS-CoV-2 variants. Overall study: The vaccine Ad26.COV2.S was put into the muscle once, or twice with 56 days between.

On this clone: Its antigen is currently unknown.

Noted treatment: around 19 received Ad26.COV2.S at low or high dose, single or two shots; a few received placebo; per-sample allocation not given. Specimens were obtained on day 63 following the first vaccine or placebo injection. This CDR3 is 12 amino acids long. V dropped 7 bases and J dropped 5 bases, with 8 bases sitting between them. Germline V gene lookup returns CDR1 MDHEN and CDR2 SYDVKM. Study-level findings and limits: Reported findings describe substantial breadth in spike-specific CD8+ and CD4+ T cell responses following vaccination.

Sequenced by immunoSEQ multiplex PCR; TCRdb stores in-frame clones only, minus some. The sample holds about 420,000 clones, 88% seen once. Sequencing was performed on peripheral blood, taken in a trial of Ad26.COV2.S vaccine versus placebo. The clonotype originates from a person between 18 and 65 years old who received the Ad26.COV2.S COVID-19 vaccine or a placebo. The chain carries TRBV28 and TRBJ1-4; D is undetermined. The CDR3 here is CASTKANEKLFF. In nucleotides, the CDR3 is TGTGCCAGCACAAAAGCAAATGAAAAACTGTTTTTT.